Listed here are 23 T cell receptor beta chains from one sample, sequenced in a study of blood T cell repertoires in COVID-19. The repertoire was sequenced with immunoSEQ multiplex PCR; TCRdb's copy has only in-frame clones and lacks some. The sample comprises about 200,000 clones, approximately 85% of which are singletons, and 5% to 7% rests with the top ten. Material: PBMCs or T cells enriched from blood (not recorded which). These receptors all stem from a man aged 40-49 years with acute COVID-19.

This chain uses TRBV6-1 with TRBJ1-5; D ambiguous. This CDR3 contains 13 residues. Germline V gene data show CDR1 as MNHNS and CDR2 as SASEGT. Trimming pared 2 bases from V and 4 bases from J, leaving 6 bases between. CDR3 sequence (DNA): TGTGCCAGCAGTGAACAGTTAAATCAGCCCCAGCATTTT. This encodes CASSEQLNQPQHF.

The J gene is TRBJ2-6, the V gene TRBV19; TRBD1 might be the D (8 bases). The CDR3 totals 15 residues. Germline loops: CDR1 LNHDA, CDR2 SQIVND (reference sequence). Trimming removed 7 bases at V and 2 bases at J, with 12 bases between. The CDR3 reads CASNRGGTGANVLTF. The CDR3 region has the DNA TGTGCCAGTAACAGGGGGGGAACTGGGGCCAACGTCCTGACTTTC.

The chain uses TRBV7-9 and TRBJ2-1, with 7 nucleotides matching TRBD2. Trimming removed 7 bases from V and 9 bases from J; junction bases left unmatched: 9. The CDR3 has 13 residues. Germline CDR1 and CDR2: SEHNR and FQNEAQ (reference sequence). The CDR3 nucleotides read TGTGCCAGCACCCCAGCGGGAAATGCTGAGCAGTTCTTC. Translation gives CASTPAGNAEQFF.

This clone appeared once. V and J are TRBV6-5 and TRBJ2-1, with 7 bases matching TRBD1. The CDR3 length is 12 residues. The germline gives CDR1 MNHEY, CDR2 SVGAGI. V lost 8 bases and J lost 5; bases outside the gene matches: 3. The CDR3: CASGRGNNEQFF. Written as DNA, the CDR3 is TGTGCCAGCGGCAGGGGGAACAATGAGCAGTTCTTC.

This clone was seen a few times. The chain combines TRBV28 with TRBJ2-3, with D perhaps TRBD1 (5 bases). Germline lookup yields CDR1 MDHEN and CDR2 SYDVKM. Trimming stripped 6 bases from V and 1 base from J, with 5 bases between. The CDR3 has 12 residues. The CDR3: CASRGGTDTQYF. The CDR3 nucleotides read TGTGCCAGCAGAGGGGGCACAGATACGCAGTATTTT.

The CDR3, as DNA: TGTGCCAGCAGCCGCATCGGCTACGAGCAGTACTTC. Its translation is CASSRIGYEQYF. The genes are TRBV28 and TRBJ2-7, with D unclear. Trimming removed 6 bases from V and 3 bases from J, with 9 bases in between. This CDR3 contains 12 residues. Germline V gene data show CDR1 as MDHEN and CDR2 as SYDVKM.

This chain joins TRBV25-1 and TRBJ1-2; 7 positions agree with TRBD1. Per germline, CDR1 MGHDK and CDR2 SYGVNS. CDR3 size: 16 residues. J was trimmed by 8 bases and V by 5 bases; bases with no gene match: 17. CDR3: CASSPHVRGQSAGYTF. CDR3 DNA: TGTGCCAGCAGTCCACACGTCCGGGGACAGAGCGCCGGCTACACCTTC.

The chain carries TRBV6-5 and TRBJ1-2; possible D gene TRBD1, 6 bases. The germline V gene has CDR1 MNHEY and CDR2 SVGAGI. V gave up 8 bases and J gave up 3 bases, with 7 bases separating them. The CDR3 totals 11 residues. The CDR3 coding sequence is TGTGCCAGCTACAGGGACTATGGCTACACCTTC. This encodes CASYRDYGYTF.

V gene TRBV28 combines with J gene TRBJ2-4; 10 bases are shared with TRBD1. CDR1 MDHEN and CDR2 SYDVKM come from the germline V gene. The J segment lost 0 bases and the V segment lost 4 bases, leaving 12 bases of the junction unmatched. The CDR3 consists of 19 residues. The CDR3 reads CASSSSRDRGTLAKNIQYF. Written as DNA, the CDR3 is TGTGCCAGCAGTTCTAGCCGGGACAGGGGTACGCTAGCCAAAAACATTCAGTACTTC.

The rearrangement joins TRBV7-9 to TRBJ1-5; TRBD1 might be the D (6 bases). V dropped 0 bases and J dropped 2 bases, with 17 bases sitting between them. The V gene's germline CDR1 is SEHNR and CDR2 FQNEAQ (reference sequence). This CDR3 contains 18 residues. The CDR3 region is CASSLAGRGKGGNQPQHF. The CDR3 coding sequence is TGTGCCAGCAGCTTAGCGGGCAGGGGTAAAGGCGGCAATCAGCCCCAGCATTTT.

The J gene is TRBJ2-1, the V gene TRBV5-6, with 8 nucleotides matching TRBD1. J gave up 4 bases and V 5 bases, and 8 bases lay outside the gene matches. CDR3 size: 15 residues. The germline V gene encodes CDR1 SGHDT and CDR2 YYEEEE. The CDR3 spells CASRQPGGLYNEQFF. CDR3 nucleotides: TGTGCCAGCAGGCAACCAGGGGGCCTTTACAATGAGCAGTTCTTC. Full variable domain (rest looked up from reference TRBV5-6 and TRBJ2-1): DAGVTQSPTHLIKTRGQQVTLRCSPKSGHDTVSWYQQALGQGPQFIFQYYEEEERQRGNFPDRFSGHQFPNYSSELNVNALLLGDSALYLCASRQPGGLYNEQFFGPGTRLTVL.

This clone turned up a few times. The chain links TRBV7-6 to TRBJ2-7; D not resolved. Germline CDR1 is SGHVS and CDR2 is FNYEAQ. The CDR3 is 14 amino acids. V gave up 10 bases and J gave up 0 bases, with 16 bases separating them. This CDR3 reads CANPGLTLSYEQYF. The CDR3 DNA reads as TGTGCCAACCCCGGTTTGACTCTCTCCTACGAGCAGTACTTC.

This clone was detected only once. This chain uses TRBV10-3 with TRBJ2-1, with 10 bases fitting TRBD2. Losses at the gene ends were 3 bases for V and 5 bases for J; bases not matched to a gene: 7. This CDR3 region has 16 residues. Germline CDR1 reads ENHRY; CDR2 reads SYGVKD. The chain's CDR3 is CAISDPTSGINNEQFF. The DNA of the CDR3 is TGTGCCATCAGTGACCCTACTAGCGGGATTAACAATGAGCAGTTCTTC.

The chain recombines TRBV2 with TRBJ2-1; a weak D match, TRBD2 (5 bases). Looked up from germline, CDR1 is SNHLY and CDR2 is FYNNEI. CDR3 length equals 15 residues. The ends were cut back, 3 bases at V and 1 base at J, with 10 bases in the middle. The CDR3 sequence is CASSDQAASYNEQFF. The CDR3 DNA reads as TGTGCCAGCAGTGACCAAGCGGCATCCTACAATGAGCAGTTCTTC.

The genes are TRBV5-1 and TRBJ2-2; 7 nucleotides match TRBD2. Germline CDR1 reads SGHRS; CDR2 reads YFSETQ. V trimming: 6 bases; J trimming: 6 bases; junction bases outside the gene matches: 14. The CDR3 is made up of 16 amino acids. The CDR3 nucleotides read TGCGCCAGCACCGATACCGGGGGAGGGTCGGCCGGGGAGCTGTTTTTT. The encoded protein is CASTDTGGGSAGELFF.

The V call is TRBV7-2, the J call TRBJ2-5; tentative D call: TRBD2 (5 bases). Looked up from germline, CDR1 is SGHTA and CDR2 is FQGNSA. V lost 5 bases to trimming and J lost 2 bases, with 15 bases between them. The CDR3 has 15 residues. Here the CDR3 reads CASSLGLLLQETQYF. The CDR3 DNA reads TGTGCCAGCAGCCTAGGACTTCTACTTCAAGAGACCCAGTACTTC.

This clone occurred once. V is TRBV3-1 (or the pseudogene TRBV3-2) and J is TRBJ2-1; 8 bases are shared with TRBD2. The CDR3 runs to 16 residues. The germline gives CDR1 LGHDT, CDR2 YNNKEL (reference sequence). With V trimmed by 5 bases and J by 2 bases, 8 bases remained unmatched. This chain's CDR3 is CASSASGRNTYNEQFF. CDR3 nucleotide sequence: TGTGCCAGCAGCGCGAGCGGGAGAAACACCTACAATGAGCAGTTCTTC.

The CDR3 DNA reads as TGTGCCATCAGTGAGTCGGCAGGGTCGTATGGCTACACCTTC. It specifies CAISESAGSYGYTF. V and J are TRBV10-3 and TRBJ1-2; D may be TRBD1 (5 bases). V was trimmed by 0 bases and J by 5 bases, leaving 10 bases between them. There are 14 residues in the CDR3. CDR1 is ENHRY and CDR2 is SYGVKD in the germline V gene.

The V and J genes are TRBV6-5 and TRBJ2-1; 8 bases agree with TRBD1. The V gene end was trimmed by 5 bases and the J gene end by 5 bases; junction bases not matched to a gene: 8. CDR1 and CDR2 from the germline V gene are MNHEY and SVGAGI. There are 15 residues in the CDR3. CDR3 sequence (DNA): TGTGCCAGCAGTCCAGGACAGGGAAAAGACAATGAGCAGTTCTTC. Amino acids: CASSPGQGKDNEQFF.

The chain has TRBV28 and TRBJ1-4; possible D gene TRBD1, 6 bases. Trimming cost V 5 bases and J 4 bases, with 14 bases left between them. Germline CDR1 MDHEN, CDR2 SYDVKM. The CDR3 spans 15 residues. CDR3: CASSTRDIDNEKLFF. DNA for the CDR3: TGTGCCAGCAGTACCCGGGACATCGATAATGAAAAACTGTTTTTT.

V and J are TRBV28 and TRBJ2-1; 9 nucleotides match TRBD2. Germline assignment: CDR1 MDHEN and CDR2 SYDVKM. The CDR3 is 17 amino acids. V dropped 5 bases and J dropped 2; count of bases not matched to a gene: 10. CDR3 protein: CASSLAGIQKAYNEQFF. CDR3 in DNA: TGTGCCAGCAGTCTAGCGGGAATACAAAAAGCCTACAATGAGCAGTTCTTC.

J is TRBJ2-2 and V is TRBV9, with TRBD1 matching over 9 bases. J was trimmed by 6 bases and V by 6 bases; bases with no gene match: 9. The germline V gene encodes CDR1 SGDLS and CDR2 YYNGEE. The length of the CDR3 is 15 residues. The CDR3 nucleotides read TGTGCCAGCACCTCGAGGGACAGGGTGGCCGGGGAGCTGTTTTTT. This translates into CASTSRDRVAGELFF. Together with reference TRBV9 and TRBJ2-2, the CDR3 gives the full variable domain: DSGVTQTPKHLITATGQRVTLRCSPRSGDLSVYWYQQSLDQGLQFLIQYYNGEERAKGNILERFSAQQFPDLHSELNLSSLELGDSALYFCASTSRDRVAGELFFGEGSRLTVL.

This chain connects TRBV19 to TRBJ2-3; TRBD2 matches at 9 bases. CDR3 length: 17 amino acids. With 6 bases clipped from V and 5 bases from J, the junction kept 15 bases outside the gene matches. The germline gives CDR1 LNHDA, CDR2 SQIVND (reference sequence). CDR3 nucleotides: TGTGCCAGTAGCCGGAGTAAGACTAGCGGAGGGGAAGATACGCAGTATTTT. Amino acid sequence: CASSRSKTSGGEDTQYF.